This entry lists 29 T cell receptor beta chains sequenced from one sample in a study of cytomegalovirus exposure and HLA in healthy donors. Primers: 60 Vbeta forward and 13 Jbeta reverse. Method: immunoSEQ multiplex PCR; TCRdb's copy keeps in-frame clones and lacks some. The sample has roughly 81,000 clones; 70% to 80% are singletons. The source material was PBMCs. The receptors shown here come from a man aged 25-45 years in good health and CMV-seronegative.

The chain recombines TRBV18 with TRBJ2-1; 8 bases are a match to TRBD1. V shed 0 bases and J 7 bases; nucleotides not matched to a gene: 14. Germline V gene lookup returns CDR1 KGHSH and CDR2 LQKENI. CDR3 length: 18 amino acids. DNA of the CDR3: TGTGCCAGCTCACCACCGGACAGGGAAAGCCCTCGGGAGAATGAGCAGTTCTTC. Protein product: CASSPPDRESPRENEQFF.

The CDR3 DNA follows: TGCAGCGTTGCCGGGACTAGTGGTACCAAAAACATTCAGTACTTC. Encoded protein: CSVAGTSGTKNIQYF. The genes are TRBV29-1 and TRBJ2-4; TRBD2 matches 8 bases. Trimming cost V 4 bases and J 2 bases; bases outside gene matches: 7. The germline gives CDR1 SQVTM, CDR2 ANQGSEA. This CDR3 has 15 residues.

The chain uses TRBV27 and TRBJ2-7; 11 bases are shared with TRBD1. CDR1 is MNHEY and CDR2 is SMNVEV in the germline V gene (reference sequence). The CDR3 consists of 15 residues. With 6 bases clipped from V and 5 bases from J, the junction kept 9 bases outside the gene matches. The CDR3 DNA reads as TGTGCCAGCAGCCTCTCCGGGACAGGGGGTAACGAGCAGTACTTC. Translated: CASSLSGTGGNEQYF.

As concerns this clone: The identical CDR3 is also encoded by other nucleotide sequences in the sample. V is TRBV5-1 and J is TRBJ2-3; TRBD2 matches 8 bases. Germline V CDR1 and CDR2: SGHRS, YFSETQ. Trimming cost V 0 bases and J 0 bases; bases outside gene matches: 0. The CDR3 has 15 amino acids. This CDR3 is CASSLASGSTDTQYF. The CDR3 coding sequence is TGCGCCAGCAGCTTGGCTAGCGGGAGCACAGATACGCAGTATTTT.

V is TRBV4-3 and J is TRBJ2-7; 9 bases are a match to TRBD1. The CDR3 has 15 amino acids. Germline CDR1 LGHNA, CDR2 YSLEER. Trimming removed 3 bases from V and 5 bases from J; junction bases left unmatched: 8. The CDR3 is CASSQGTGIPNEQYF. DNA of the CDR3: TGCGCCAGCAGCCAGGGGACAGGGATCCCCAACGAGCAGTACTTC.

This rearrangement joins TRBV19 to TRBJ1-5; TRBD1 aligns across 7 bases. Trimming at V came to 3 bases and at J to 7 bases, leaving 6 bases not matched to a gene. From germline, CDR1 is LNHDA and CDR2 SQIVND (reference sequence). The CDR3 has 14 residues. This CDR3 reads CASSIWQGGQPQHF. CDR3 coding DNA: TGTGCCAGTAGTATTTGGCAGGGGGGCCAGCCCCAGCATTTT.

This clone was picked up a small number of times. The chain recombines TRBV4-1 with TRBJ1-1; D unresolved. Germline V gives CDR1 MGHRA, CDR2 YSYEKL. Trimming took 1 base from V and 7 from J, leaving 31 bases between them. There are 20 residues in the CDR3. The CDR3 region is CASSQGVGRQVLRKRGEAFF. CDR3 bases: TGCGCCAGCAGCCAAGGAGTCGGTAGGCAGGTCCTGCGAAAACGGGGTGAAGCTTTCTTT.

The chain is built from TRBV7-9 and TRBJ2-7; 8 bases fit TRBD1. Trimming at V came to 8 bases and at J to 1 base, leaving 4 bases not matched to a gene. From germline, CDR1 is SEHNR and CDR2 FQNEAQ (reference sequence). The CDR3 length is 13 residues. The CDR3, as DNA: TGTGCCAGCGCGGACAGGGCGTCCTACGAGCAGTACTTC. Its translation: CASADRASYEQYF.

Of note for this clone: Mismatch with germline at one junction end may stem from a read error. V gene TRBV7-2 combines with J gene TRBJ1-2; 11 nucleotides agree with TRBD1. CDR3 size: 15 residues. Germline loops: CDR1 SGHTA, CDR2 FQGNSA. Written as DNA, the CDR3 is TGTGCCAGCAGACGGACAGGGGGCGCCCCCAATGGCTACCCCTTC. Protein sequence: CASRRTGGAPNGYPF. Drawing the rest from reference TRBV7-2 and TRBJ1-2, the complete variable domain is GAGVSQSPSNKVTEKGKDVELRCDPISGHTALYWYRQSLGQGLEFLIYFQGNSAPDKSGLPSDRFSAERTGGSVSTLTIQRTQQEDSAVYLCASRRTGGAPNGYPFGSGTRLTVV.

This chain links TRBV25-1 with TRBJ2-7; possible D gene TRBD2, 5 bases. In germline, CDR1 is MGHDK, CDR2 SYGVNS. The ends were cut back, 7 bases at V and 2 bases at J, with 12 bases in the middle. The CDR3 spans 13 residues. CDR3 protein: CASIRAGTYEQYF. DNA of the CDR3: TGTGCCAGCATTCGTGCCGGGACCTACGAGCAGTACTTC.

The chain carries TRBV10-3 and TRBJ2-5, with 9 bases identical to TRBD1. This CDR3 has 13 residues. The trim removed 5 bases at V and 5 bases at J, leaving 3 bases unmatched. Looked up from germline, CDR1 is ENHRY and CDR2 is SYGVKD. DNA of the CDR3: TGTGCCATCAGTCCTGGACAGGGGGAGACCCAGTACTTC. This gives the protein CAISPGQGETQYF.

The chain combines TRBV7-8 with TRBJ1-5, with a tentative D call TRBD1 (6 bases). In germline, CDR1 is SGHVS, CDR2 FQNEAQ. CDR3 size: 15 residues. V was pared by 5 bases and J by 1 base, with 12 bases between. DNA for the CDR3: TGTGCCAGCAGCGAGGACAGAACCAGCAATCAGCCCCAGCATTTT. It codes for CASSEDRTSNQPQHF.

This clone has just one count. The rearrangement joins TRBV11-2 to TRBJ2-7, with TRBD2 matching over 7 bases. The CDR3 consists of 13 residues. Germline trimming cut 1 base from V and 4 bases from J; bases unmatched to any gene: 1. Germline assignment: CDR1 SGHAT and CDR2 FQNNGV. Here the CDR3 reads CASSLGTRYEQYF. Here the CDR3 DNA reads TGTGCCAGCAGCTTAGGGACTAGATACGAGCAGTACTTC.

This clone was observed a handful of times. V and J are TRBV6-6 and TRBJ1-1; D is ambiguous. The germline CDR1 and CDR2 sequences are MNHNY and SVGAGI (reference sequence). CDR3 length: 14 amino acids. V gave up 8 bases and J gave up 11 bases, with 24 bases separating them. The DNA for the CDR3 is TGTGCCAGCGGTGGAGACGGTAAAGCTTCGGCGGCTTTCTTT. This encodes CASGGDGKASAAFF.

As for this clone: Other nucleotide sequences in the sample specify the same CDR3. The CDR3 sequence is CASSPRTESPYEQYF. The CDR3 DNA is TGTGCCAGCAGTCCGCGGACAGAGAGTCCCTACGAGCAGTACTTC. The chain is built from TRBV7-9 and TRBJ2-7; a possible D gene is TRBD1 (6 bases). Trimming cost V 6 bases and J 2 bases, with 17 bases left between them. In germline, CDR1 is SEHNR, CDR2 FQNEAQ (reference sequence). This CDR3 comprises 15 residues.

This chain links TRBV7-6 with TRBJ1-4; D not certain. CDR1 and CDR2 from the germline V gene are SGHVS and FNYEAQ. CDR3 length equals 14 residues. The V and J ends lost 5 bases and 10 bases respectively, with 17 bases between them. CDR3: CASSPERARGKLFF. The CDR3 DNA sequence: TGTGCCAGCAGCCCCGAGAGAGCGAGAGGAAAACTGTTTTTT.

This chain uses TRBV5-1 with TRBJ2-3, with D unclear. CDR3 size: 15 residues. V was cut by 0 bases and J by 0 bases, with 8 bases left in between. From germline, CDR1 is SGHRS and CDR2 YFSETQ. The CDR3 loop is CASSLEQLSTDTQYF. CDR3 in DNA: TGCGCCAGCAGCTTGGAACAGCTTAGCACAGATACGCAGTATTTT.

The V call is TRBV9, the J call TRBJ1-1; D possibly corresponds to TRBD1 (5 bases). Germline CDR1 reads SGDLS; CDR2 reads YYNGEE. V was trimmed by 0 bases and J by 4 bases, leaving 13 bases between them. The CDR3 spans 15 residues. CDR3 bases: TGTGCCAGCAGCGTAGCGGGGGGTACGGCCACTGAAGCTTTCTTT. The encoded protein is CASSVAGGTATEAFF.

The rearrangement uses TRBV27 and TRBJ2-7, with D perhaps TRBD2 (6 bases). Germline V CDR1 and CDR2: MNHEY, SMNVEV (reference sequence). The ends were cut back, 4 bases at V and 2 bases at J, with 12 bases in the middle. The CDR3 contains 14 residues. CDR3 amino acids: CASSSAGSPYEQYF. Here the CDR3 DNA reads TGTGCCAGCAGTTCCGCGGGGAGTCCCTACGAGCAGTACTTC.

The CDR3 reads CASSQVVASTEAFF. CDR3 sequence (DNA): TGCGCCAGCAGCCAAGTTGTAGCCAGCACTGAAGCTTTCTTT. The chain combines TRBV4-3 with TRBJ1-1, with D unclear. This CDR3 contains 14 residues. The germline V and J ends were trimmed by 1 base and 4 bases, with 10 bases remaining between them. CDR1 and CDR2 from the germline V gene are LGHNA and YSLEER.

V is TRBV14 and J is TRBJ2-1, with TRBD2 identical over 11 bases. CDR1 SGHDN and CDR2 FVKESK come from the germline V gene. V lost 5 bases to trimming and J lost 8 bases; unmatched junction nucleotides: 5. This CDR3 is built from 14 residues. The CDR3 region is CASSNRLAGYEQFF. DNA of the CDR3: TGTGCCAGCAGCAATAGACTAGCGGGATATGAGCAGTTCTTC.

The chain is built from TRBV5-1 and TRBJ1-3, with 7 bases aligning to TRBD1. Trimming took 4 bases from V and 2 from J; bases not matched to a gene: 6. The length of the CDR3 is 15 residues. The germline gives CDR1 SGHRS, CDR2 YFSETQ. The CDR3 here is CASSLLTGAGNTIYF. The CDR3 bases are TGCGCCAGCAGCCTTCTAACAGGGGCTGGAAACACCATATATTTT.

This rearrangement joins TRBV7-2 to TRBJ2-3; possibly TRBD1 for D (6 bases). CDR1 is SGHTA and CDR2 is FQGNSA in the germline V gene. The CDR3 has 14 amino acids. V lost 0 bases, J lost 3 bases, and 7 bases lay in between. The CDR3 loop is CASSLAGATDTQYF. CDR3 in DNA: TGTGCCAGCAGCTTAGCGGGGGCAACAGATACGCAGTATTTT. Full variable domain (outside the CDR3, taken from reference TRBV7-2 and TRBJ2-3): GAGVSQSPSNKVTEKGKDVELRCDPISGHTALYWYRQSLGQGLEFLIYFQGNSAPDKSGLPSDRFSAERTGGSVSTLTIQRTQQEDSAVYLCASSLAGATDTQYFGPGTRLTVL.

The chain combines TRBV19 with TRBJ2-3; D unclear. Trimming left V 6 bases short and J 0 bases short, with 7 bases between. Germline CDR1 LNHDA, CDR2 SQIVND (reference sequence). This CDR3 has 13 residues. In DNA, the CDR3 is TGTGCCAGTAGGACATCTAGCACAGATACGCAGTATTTT. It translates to CASRTSSTDTQYF.

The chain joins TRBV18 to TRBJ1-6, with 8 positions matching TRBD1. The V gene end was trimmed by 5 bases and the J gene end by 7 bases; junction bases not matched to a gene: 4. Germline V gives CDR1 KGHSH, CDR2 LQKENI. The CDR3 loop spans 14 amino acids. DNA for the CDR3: TGTGCCAGCTCAGGGGACAGGAGCAATTCACCCCTCCACTTT. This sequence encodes CASSGDRSNSPLHF.

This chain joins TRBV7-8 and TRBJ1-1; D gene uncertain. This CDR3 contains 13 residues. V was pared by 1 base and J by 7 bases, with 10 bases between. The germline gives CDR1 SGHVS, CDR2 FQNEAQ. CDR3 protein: CASSLEVGGEAFF. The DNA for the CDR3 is TGTGCCAGCAGCTTAGAGGTTGGCGGTGAAGCTTTCTTT. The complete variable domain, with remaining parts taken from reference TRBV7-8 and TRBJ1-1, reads GAGVSQSPRYKVAKRGQDVALRCDPISGHVSLFWYQQALGQGPEFLTYFQNEAQLDKSGLPSDRFFAERPEGSVSTLKIQRTQQEDSAVYLCASSLEVGGEAFFGQGTRLTVV.

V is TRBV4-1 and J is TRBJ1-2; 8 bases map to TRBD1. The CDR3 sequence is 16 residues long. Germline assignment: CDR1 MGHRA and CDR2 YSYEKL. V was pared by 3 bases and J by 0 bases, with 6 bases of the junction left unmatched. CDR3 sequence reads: CASSQDREPPNYGYTF. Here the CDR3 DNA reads TGCGCCAGCAGCCAGGACAGGGAGCCACCTAACTATGGCTACACCTTC.

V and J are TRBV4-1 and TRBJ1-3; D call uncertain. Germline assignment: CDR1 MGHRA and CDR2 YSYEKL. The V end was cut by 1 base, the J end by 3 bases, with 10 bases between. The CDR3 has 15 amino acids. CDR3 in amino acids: CASSQVLSGGNTIYF. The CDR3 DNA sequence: TGCGCCAGCAGCCAAGTTCTGTCCGGTGGAAACACCATATATTTT.

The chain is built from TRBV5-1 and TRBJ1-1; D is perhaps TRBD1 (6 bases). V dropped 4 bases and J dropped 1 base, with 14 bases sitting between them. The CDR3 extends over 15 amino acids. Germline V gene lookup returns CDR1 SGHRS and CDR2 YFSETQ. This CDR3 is CASSQDRRQNTEAFF. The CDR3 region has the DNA TGCGCCAGCAGCCAGGACAGAAGACAGAACACTGAAGCTTTCTTT.